A selection of T cell receptor beta chains follows, all from one sample in a study of post-analysis software for immune sequencing data. One entry per CDR3 protein, called by TCRdb with MiXCR from the PCR reads. The sample includes about 770,000 distinct CDR3 sequences, just over 45% of them seen just once. The sample taken for sequencing was blood. These receptors all stem from a girl aged 10 to 17 with multiple sclerosis. CDR3s include the opening cysteine and the closing phenylalanine or tryptophan. D genes are given only for firm matches. Clone size is not always given. Where it is, it says once, few, many or a class for expanded clones.

clone size	V gene	J gene	D gene	CDR3 DNA	CDR3 protein
-	TRBV6-5	TRBJ2-3	TRBD2	TGTGCCAGCAGACCAGCGGGAGTGGGCACAGATACGCAGTATTTT	CASRPAGVGTDTQYF
few	TRBV29-1	TRBJ2-3	-	TGCAGCGTTGCCCTTAGAGGACTGGAGGGAGATACGCAGTATTTT	CSVALRGLEGDTQYF
-	TRBV13	TRBJ2-1	-	TGTGCCAGCAGCTTACGAGCGGAAGACTACAATGAGCAGTTCTTC	CASSLRAEDYNEQFF
-	TRBV25-1	TRBJ1-2	TRBD1	TGTGCCAGCAGCCGGACAGGGGGCAGCTATGGCTACACCTTC	CASSRTGGSYGYTF
-	TRBV6-5	TRBJ2-1	TRBD2	TGTGCCAGCAGCCCGACTAGCGGGAGTGGTTTTGAGCAGTTCTTC	CASSPTSGSGFEQFF
-	TRBV5-6	TRBJ2-7	-	TGTGCCAGCAGCGCACGGAACGAGCAGTACTTC	CASSARNEQYF
-	TRBV9	TRBJ2-7	-	TGTGCCAGCAGCGGAAGGGACGGTCCTTACGAGCAGTACTTC	CASSGRDGPYEQYF
few	TRBV7-9	TRBJ1-2	-	TGTGCCAGCAGCTCCCAGGGTTCGGAAGCTAACTATGGCTACACCTTC	CASSSQGSEANYGYTF
-	TRBV7-9	TRBJ1-3	-	TGTGCCAGCAGCCCACCGGGGGCCGAAGGAAACACCATATATTTT	CASSPPGAEGNTIYF
-	TRBV20-1	TRBJ2-3	-	TGCAGTGCTAGCCCGCCCGGCGGGCCCACAGATACGCAGTATTTT	CSASPPGGPTDTQYF
-	TRBV29-1	TRBJ2-3	TRBD2	TGCAGCCTTGTCCTAGCGGGGAGAACAGATACGCAGTATTTT	CSLVLAGRTDTQYF
few	TRBV7-8	TRBJ1-2	-	TGTGCCAGCAGCAAAGGGATCTCGGGCGGCTACACCTTC	CASSKGISGGYTF
-	TRBV6-6	TRBJ2-1	TRBD2	TGTGCCAGCAGTAAATGGACTAGCGGGAGGGGTGAGCAGTTCTTC	CASSKWTSGRGEQFF
few	TRBV6-5	TRBJ2-1	TRBD2	TGTGCCAGCAGTTCCCTAGCGGGAGGCGCCTACAATGAGCAGTTCTTC	CASSSLAGGAYNEQFF